This TCR beta chain comes out of a study of vaccination effects on CD4 cells after COVID-19. Study in general: A median of 72 days separated the second dose and sampling.

CDR1 SGHRS and CDR2 YFSETQ come from the germline V gene. Trimming pared 4 bases from V and 4 bases from J, leaving 18 bases between. The CDR3 has 16 amino acids. CD4+ T cells specific for antigen were expanded with viral peptide pools by the ViraFEST assay before sequencing. Following 10 days of culture, CD4+ T cells were isolated. Participants received two doses of either the BNT162b2 or mRNA-1273 vaccine. Among the vaccine recipients, none had a prior SARS-CoV-2 infection, and nucleocapsid antibodies were negative. In culture with 10 IU/ml IL-2 and roughly 9.3 ug/ml peptides, PBMC were grown at two million per well. It was on days 3 and 7 that half the medium was replaced with IL-2 medium. Clones were sequenced by immunoSEQ multiplex PCR, and TCRdb holds only the in-frame ones, with some missing. The sample lists roughly 71,000 clones; around 80% were seen once. Remarks on this clone: Antigen: not known.

The receptor's source is a human donor who received a COVID-19 vaccine. The chain combines TRBV5-1 with TRBJ2-1; D gene ambiguous. The sample consisted of CD4+ T cells from PBMCs cultured with HCoV-229E spike peptides, taken after COVID-19 vaccination. CDR3 sequence reads: CASSPPGSSTYNEQFF. In nucleotides, the CDR3 is TGCGCCAGCAGCCCTCCTGGCTCTAGTACTTACAATGAGCAGTTCTTC.